This T cell receptor (beta chain) was identified during a study of T-cell memory formation after mild COVID-19 (dated by TCRdb to about 2021). About the full investigation: Most TCR sequence clusters were specific to one of the two donors. Longitudinal TCRalpha and TCRbeta repertoire sequencing tracked T-cell clones expanding and contracting after mild COVID-19 in two donors. The cohort comprised two young, previously healthy adult volunteers, one female and one male.

Ficoll-Paque density gradient centrifugation was the method used to isolate PBMCs. Worth noting for this clonotype: The target of this receptor is not known. No base qualities exist here, and no much larger clone lies one base off it.

The study at large found these results: Only two mild cases were covered by the study, and larger cohorts that include severe cases with pre-infection samples were considered necessary. Contracting CD4+ clones were found mainly in CM and EM memory subsets, while CD8+ clones were enriched in EMRA. The second-wave clones that peaked on day 37 were not confirmed to be SARS-CoV-2 specific. From day 15 to 85, contracting clones showed balanced CD4/CD8 phenotypes, whereas a second wave of clones that expanded from day 15 to 37 leaned towards CD4+. Some responding clones were detected in pre-infection memory, suggesting pre-existing cross-reactive memory T cells joined the SARS-CoV-2 response.

The cysteine opens and the phenylalanine closes a CDR3 of 13 amino acids. Just CDR3 DNA is preserved here, 39 bases in frame from base 1. The CDR1 and CDR2 encoded by the germline V gene (reference sequence) are LNHDA and SQIVND. Sequenced on an Illumina NovaSeq 6000. TCRalpha and TCRbeta cDNA libraries were built by 5'RACE with constant-segment primers, adding sample barcodes and unique molecular identifiers. Trizol reagent was used to extract RNA from every sample. Library amplification was performed in two PCR steps, and a second sample barcode and Illumina TruSeq adapters were introduced in the second step. The libraries were sequenced on an Illumina NovaSeq using 2 x 150 bp paired-end reads. Concerning the study's data processing: Demultiplexing of reads and collapsing into UMI-guided consensus sequences were performed with migec v1.2.7. Using mixcr v2.1.11, UMI consensuses were aligned to TRA and TRB V and J templates and then assembled into clonotypes. Clonotypes were classified as expanded or contracted when called significant by both edgeR and NoisET, with noise models trained on biological replicates. edgeR calls used a false discovery rate-adjusted p below 0.01 and a log2 fold-change threshold of 1. As an exploratory analysis of dynamics, PCA with hierarchical clustering was applied to max-normalized trajectories of the 1000 most abundant clonotypes. Separately sequenced CD4+ and CD8+ repertoires were used to assign a CD4 or CD8 phenotype to each responding clone. In-frame beta chains were kept once TCRdb had trimmed the public reads at Q25 with fastp and called clones with MiXCR. For every CDR3 protein sequence, its rows merge into one entry that carries the most common genes and DNA. These V and J calls are TCRdb output, not the study's own analysis. This sample gives hundreds of thousands of distinct CDR3 sequences in total; less than 20% of them show up just once. The ten most abundant clones make up 20% to 25% of the sample.

This sequence originates from a man younger than 35 who had mild COVID-19 (a few samples of this study predate the infection). The sample titles of this study are shuffled in the database, so cell type and time point are left out; the donor was told from shared clones. The chain is encoded by TRBV19 joined to TRBJ2-7; the D segment cannot be called with confidence. The sequencing input was PBMCs or a T cell subset sorted from them (not recorded which). This receptor has the CDR3 CALAWFGSYEQYF. The sequenced DNA is TGTGCGCTGGCCTGGTTCGGTTCCTACGAGCAGTACTTC.